These 22 T cell receptor beta chains came from one sample sequenced in a study of OX40 agonist ivuxolimab in advanced cancers. The data were produced by immunoSEQ multiplex PCR, yet TCRdb's version contains in-frame clones alone and is incomplete. The sample records 55,000 to 90,000 clones, around 88% being singletons. The sequenced sample was CD4+ or CD8+ T cells sorted from blood, obtained in a trial of the OX40 agonist ivuxolimab. These receptors were collected from an adult with an advanced solid tumor such as melanoma, head and neck, liver or kidney cancer.

This chain uses TRBV30 with TRBJ1-1; D might be TRBD1 (5 bases). Trimming removed 0 bases from V and 1 base from J, with 9 bases in between. CDR1 is GTSNPN and CDR2 is SVGIG in the germline V gene (reference sequence). The CDR3 runs to 14 residues. CDR3: CAWSVGTANTEAFF. The CDR3 DNA reads as TGTGCCTGGAGTGTTGGGACGGCGAACACTGAAGCTTTCTTT.

This clone showed up just once. The chain joins TRBV7-2 to TRBJ1-6, with D perhaps TRBD1 (6 bases). Trimming shortened V by 3 bases and J by 4 bases, and 13 bases separated the two germline ends. The germline gives CDR1 SGHTA, CDR2 FQGNSA. The CDR3 is 16 amino acids. The CDR3 coding sequence is TGTGCCAGCAGCTTGATTGGGGGCGCATATAATTCACCCCTCCACTTT. Amino acid sequence: CASSLIGGAYNSPLHF.

This clone appeared a few times. The chain couples TRBV7-3 to TRBJ2-7; 7 nucleotides match TRBD1. Germline V gives CDR1 SGHTA, CDR2 FQGTGA. V trimming: 5 bases; J trimming: 1 base; junction bases outside the gene matches: 5. The CDR3 runs 14 residues. CDR3 region: CASSLRQGSYEQYF. For the CDR3, the DNA is TGTGCCAGCAGCCTAAGACAGGGTTCCTACGAGCAGTACTTC.

CDR3 protein: CASYRLGGNTIYF. CDR3 DNA: TGTGCCAGTTACAGGCTCGGGGGAAACACCATATATTTT. The chain couples TRBV6-6 to TRBJ1-3, with TRBD1 as a possible D gene (5 bases). Germline CDR1 and CDR2: MNHNY and SVGAGI (reference sequence). CDR3 length: 13 residues. Trimming pared 9 bases from V and 4 bases from J, leaving 13 bases between.

This chain links TRBV7-9 with TRBJ1-4; possible D gene TRBD1, 5 bases. Per the germline V gene, CDR1 is SEHNR and CDR2 is FQNEAQ (reference sequence). This CDR3 is 17 amino acids long. The germline V and J ends were trimmed by 4 bases and 3 bases, with 18 bases remaining between them. CDR3 protein: CASSSPAGAGPNEKLFF. In nucleotides, the CDR3 is TGTGCCAGCAGCTCCCCGGCCGGGGCAGGGCCTAATGAAAAACTGTTTTTT.

V gene TRBV6-6 combines with J gene TRBJ1-2; 7 nucleotides agree with TRBD1. Trimming took 5 bases from V and 8 from J; bases not matched to a gene: 5. The CDR3 is 12 residues long. Germline loops: CDR1 MNHNY, CDR2 SVGAGI (reference sequence). This CDR3 is CASSRQGHGYTF. The CDR3 nucleotides are TGTGCCAGCAGTCGACAGGGTCACGGCTACACCTTC.

The chain joins TRBV29-1 to TRBJ1-2; no definite D call. CDR3 size: 12 residues. The germline gives CDR1 SQVTM, CDR2 ANQGSEA. V lost 3 bases and J lost 8, with 13 bases in between. This chain's CDR3 is CSVESGPKGYTF. The DNA of the CDR3 is TGCAGCGTTGAGTCGGGTCCGAAGGGCTACACCTTC.

This clone has a single count. The chain couples TRBV28 to TRBJ1-1, with D possibly TRBD1 on 5 matching bases. Germline-derived CDR1 and CDR2 are MDHEN and SYDVKM. There are 13 residues in the CDR3. V lost 4 bases and J 5 bases, leaving 11 bases between the germline ends. CDR3 loop: CASSYRGWTEAFF. The CDR3 DNA reads as TGTGCCAGCAGTTATAGGGGATGGACTGAAGCTTTCTTT.

The gene calls are TRBV9 and TRBJ2-1; no reliable D call. Germline V lookup: CDR1 SGDLS, CDR2 YYNGEE. This CDR3 contains 15 residues. The ends were cut back, 1 base at V and 0 bases at J, with 8 bases in the middle. CDR3 sequence (DNA): TGTGCCAGCAGCGTATACAGAAGCTCCTACAATGAGCAGTTCTTC. It is translated as CASSVYRSSYNEQFF.

The chain is built from TRBV7-6 and TRBJ2-5; 7 bases fit TRBD2. This CDR3 has 16 residues. The V gene end was trimmed by 5 bases and the J gene end by 4 bases; junction bases not matched to a gene: 13. Germline V lookup: CDR1 SGHVS, CDR2 FNYEAQ. The CDR3 is CASSQAQAGVPETQYF. CDR3 in DNA: TGTGCCAGCAGCCAGGCCCAGGCGGGGGTGCCAGAGACCCAGTACTTC.

This chain joins TRBV18 and TRBJ2-3; D is unclear. Deletions cut 3 bases from V and 0 bases from J, with 4 bases between. This CDR3 has 13 amino acids. Germline values: CDR1 KGHSH, CDR2 LQKENI. CDR3 in DNA: TGTGCCAGCTCACCGGACAGCACAGATACGCAGTATTTT. Translated: CASSPDSTDTQYF.

This chain uses TRBV15 with TRBJ2-2; D is perhaps TRBD2 (6 bases). The CDR3 is 15 residues long. Trimming took off 5 bases at V and 5 bases at J, with 15 bases between the two ends. Germline-derived CDR1 and CDR2 are LNHNV and YYDKDF (reference sequence). The CDR3 nucleotides read TGTGCCACCAGCGGTGGAGGGAAGGCGACCGGGGAGCTGTTTTTT. It is translated as CATSGGGKATGELFF. Complete variable domain (other parts from reference TRBV15 and TRBJ2-2): DAMVIQNPRYQVTQFGKPVTLSCSQTLNHNVMYWYQQKSSQAPKLLFHYYDKDFNNEADTPDNFQSRRPNTSFCFLDIRSPGLGDTAMYLCATSGGGKATGELFFGEGSRLTVL.

This clone was observed once. The genes are TRBV28 and TRBJ1-1; D remains ambiguous. Trimming took 6 bases from V and 7 from J, leaving 9 bases between them. The V gene's germline CDR1 is MDHEN and CDR2 SYDVKM. The CDR3 is 11 amino acids. CDR3 sequence reads: CASSGTLEAFF. The DNA for the CDR3 is TGTGCCAGCAGCGGAACTCTTGAAGCTTTCTTT.

The chain employs TRBV28 and TRBJ1-2, with a possible D match to TRBD1 (6 bases). Germline-derived CDR1 and CDR2 are MDHEN and SYDVKM. Deletions cut 8 bases from V and 2 bases from J, with 15 bases between. CDR3 length equals 14 residues. In DNA, the CDR3 is TGTGCCAGCCATGTCGATCAGGGGAACTATGGCTACACCTTC. It specifies CASHVDQGNYGYTF.

The V gene is TRBV7-3, the J gene TRBJ2-1; D not certain. The CDR3 totals 13 residues. In germline, CDR1 is SGHTA, CDR2 FQGTGA. V was cut by 0 bases and J by 5 bases, with 5 bases left in between. The CDR3 DNA is TGTGCCAGCAGCTTAACGTTGGACAATGAGCAGTTCTTC. Its protein product is CASSLTLDNEQFF.

The rearrangement joins TRBV18 to TRBJ2-4, with D possibly being TRBD1 (6 bases). The CDR3 length is 14 residues. Per germline, CDR1 KGHSH and CDR2 LQKENI. V was shortened by 3 bases and J by 5 bases, with 11 bases between the two germline ends. The CDR3 nucleotides read TGTGCCAGCTCACCCGAGACAGGTCAAAACATTCAGTACTTC. The encoded protein is CASSPETGQNIQYF.

CDR3 nucleotides: TGTGCCAGCAGGGATAGGAAGCGGGAAAACAATGAGCAGTTCTTC. Translating it yields CASRDRKRENNEQFF. The chain combines TRBV2 with TRBJ2-1, with 7 bases matching TRBD2. The V and J ends lost 6 bases and 5 bases, in that order; junction bases with no gene match: 10. This CDR3 is built from 15 residues. The germline gives CDR1 SNHLY, CDR2 FYNNEI.

This chain uses TRBV30 with TRBJ2-1, with TRBD2 matching 9 bases. V was clipped by 7 bases and J by 1 base; unmatched bases: 14. This CDR3 is built from 17 residues. Looked up from germline, CDR1 is GTSNPN and CDR2 is SVGIG (reference sequence). The CDR3 DNA sequence: TGTGCCTATTTACGGGGTAGCGGGAGTCGGTCCTACAATGAGCAGTTCTTC. Protein sequence: CAYLRGSGSRSYNEQFF.

In its sample, this clone was seen a few times. The CDR3 loop is CASSPSVNTGELFF. CDR3 nucleotide sequence: TGCGCCAGCAGTCCTAGCGTGAACACCGGGGAGCTGTTTTTT. V usage is TRBV5-1 and J usage is TRBJ2-2; D is perhaps TRBD2 (6 bases). The V and J ends lost 5 bases and 1 base respectively, with 9 bases between them. The CDR3 spans 14 residues. Germline V gene sequence: CDR1 SGHRS, CDR2 YFSETQ.

The genes are TRBV9 and TRBJ2-2, with TRBD2 matching 15 bases. Germline V lookup: CDR1 SGDLS, CDR2 YYNGEE. This CDR3 is built from 17 residues. The V gene end was trimmed by 0 bases and the J gene end by 5 bases; junction bases not matched to a gene: 2. As DNA, the CDR3 is TGTGCCAGCAGCGTAGCGGGACTAGCGGGAGGTACCGGGGAGCTGTTTTTT. Its protein is CASSVAGLAGGTGELFF.

V and J are TRBV7-2 and TRBJ1-1; TRBD1 is a possible D gene (6 bases). This CDR3 contains 15 residues. Germline V gene lookup returns CDR1 SGHTA and CDR2 FQGNSA. The germline V and J ends were trimmed by 2 bases and 3 bases, with 13 bases remaining between them. The CDR3 region is CASSLQGRSYTEAFF. The CDR3 DNA follows: TGTGCCAGCAGCTTACAGGGGCGCAGCTACACTGAAGCTTTCTTT.

CDR3 in amino acids: CASSEFEVRRYEKLFF. In DNA form, the CDR3 reads TGTGCCAGCAGTGAATTCGAGGTCAGGAGATATGAAAAACTGTTTTTT. This chain joins TRBV25-1 and TRBJ1-4; D is undetermined. The length of the CDR3 is 16 residues. V lost 1 base and J 6 bases, leaving 15 bases between the germline ends. CDR1 MGHDK and CDR2 SYGVNS come from the germline V gene.